Listed below are T cell receptor beta chains from one sample, sequenced in a study of blood T cell repertoires in COVID-19. This table comes from immunoSEQ multiplex PCR, and its TCRdb copy is limited to in-frame clones, with some not included. The sample records 120,000 to 150,000 clones, around nine tenths being singletons. Sequenced input: peripheral blood. All receptors derive from a woman in her forties or fifties with active or convalescent COVID-19. CDR3s include the opening cysteine and the closing phenylalanine or tryptophan. A D gene is named only where the DNA matches it firmly. Size is stated for part of the rows, as once, few or many counts, or as a class when the clone is expanded.

D gene: TRBD1; clone size: .; J gene: TRBJ1-5; CDR3 length: 15; V gene: TRBV5-6; CDR3 protein: CASSLAGTGDQPQHF; CDR3 DNA: TGTGCCAGCAGCTTGGCCGGGACAGGGGATCAGCCCCAGCATTTT
D gene: TRBD1; clone size: .; J gene: TRBJ1-6; CDR3 length: 17; V gene: TRBV3-1/TRBV3-2; CDR3 protein: CASSSLTGSSYNSPLHF; CDR3 DNA: TGTGCCAGCAGCTCTCTGACAGGGAGCTCCTATAATTCACCCCTCCACTTT
D gene: .; clone size: .; J gene: TRBJ1-1; CDR3 length: 11; V gene: TRBV6-6; CDR3 protein: CASSGAREAFF; CDR3 DNA: TGTGCCAGCAGTGGGGCTCGTGAAGCTTTCTTT
D gene: .; clone size: .; J gene: TRBJ2-7; CDR3 length: 13; V gene: TRBV12-3/TRBV12-4; CDR3 protein: CASSLRDRGNTYF; CDR3 DNA: TGTGCCAGCAGTTTAAGGGACCGCGGGAATACGTACTTC
D gene: TRBD2; clone size: .; J gene: TRBJ2-2; CDR3 length: 16; V gene: TRBV11-2; CDR3 protein: CASSFVLAGVHGELFF; CDR3 DNA: TGTGCCAGCAGCTTCGTGCTAGCGGGAGTTCACGGGGAGCTGTTTTTT
D gene: TRBD1; clone size: .; J gene: TRBJ2-3; CDR3 length: 15; V gene: TRBV24-1; CDR3 protein: CATSDTGVGTDTQYF; CDR3 DNA: TGTGCCACCAGTGACACAGGGGTGGGCACAGATACGCAGTATTTT
D gene: .; clone size: .; J gene: TRBJ2-2; CDR3 length: 15; V gene: TRBV5-1; CDR3 protein: CASSLGGQNTGELFF; CDR3 DNA: TGCGCCAGCAGCTTGGGGGGACAGAACACCGGGGAGCTGTTTTTT
D gene: TRBD2; clone size: .; J gene: TRBJ2-2; CDR3 length: 15; V gene: TRBV9; CDR3 protein: CASSVGLAGSGELFF; CDR3 DNA: TGTGCCAGCAGCGTCGGACTAGCGGGATCCGGGGAGCTGTTTTTT
D gene: TRBD1; clone size: .; J gene: TRBJ1-6; CDR3 length: 15; V gene: TRBV6-2/TRBV6-3; CDR3 protein: CASSYGGQGNSPLHF; CDR3 DNA: TGTGCCAGCAGTTACGGAGGACAGGGGAATTCACCCCTCCACTTT
D gene: TRBD1; clone size: .; J gene: TRBJ2-1; CDR3 length: 13; V gene: TRBV29-1; CDR3 protein: CSVRDRGPNEQFF; CDR3 DNA: TGCAGCGTTCGGGACAGGGGCCCCAATGAGCAGTTCTTC
D gene: .; clone size: few; J gene: TRBJ1-1; CDR3 length: 15; V gene: TRBV4-2; CDR3 protein: CASSQPGQLNTEAFF; CDR3 DNA: TGTGCCAGCAGCCAACCCGGACAGCTGAACACTGAAGCTTTCTTT
D gene: TRBD1; clone size: .; J gene: TRBJ1-2; CDR3 length: 15; V gene: TRBV28; CDR3 protein: CASSLSRTGIRGYTF; CDR3 DNA: TGTGCCAGCAGTTTAAGTAGGACAGGGATTCGTGGCTACACCTTC
D gene: .; clone size: .; J gene: TRBJ1-2; CDR3 length: 14; V gene: TRBV6-5; CDR3 protein: CASSPEAGVDGYTF; CDR3 DNA: TGTGCCAGCAGTCCCGAGGCAGGGGTGGATGGCTACACCTTC
D gene: .; clone size: .; J gene: TRBJ2-3; CDR3 length: 13; V gene: TRBV7-8; CDR3 protein: CASRPRLSDTQYF; CDR3 DNA: TGTGCCAGCAGACCTCGACTATCAGATACGCAGTATTTT
D gene: .; clone size: .; J gene: TRBJ1-2; CDR3 length: 12; V gene: TRBV29-1; CDR3 protein: CSTSQGAVGYTF; CDR3 DNA: TGCAGCACGTCTCAGGGTGCAGTCGGCTACACCTTC
D gene: TRBD1; clone size: .; J gene: TRBJ2-6; CDR3 length: 19; V gene: TRBV30; CDR3 protein: CAWGSRRGQGFSGANVLTF; CDR3 DNA: TGTGCCTGGGGCTCTCGGCGTGGACAGGGCTTCTCTGGGGCCAACGTCCTGACTTTC
D gene: .; clone size: .; J gene: TRBJ2-2; CDR3 length: 16; V gene: TRBV5-4; CDR3 protein: CASSLASSARTGELFF; CDR3 DNA: TGTGCCAGCAGCTTGGCCTCTAGCGCCCGCACCGGGGAGCTGTTTTTT
D gene: TRBD1; clone size: .; J gene: TRBJ1-2; CDR3 length: 13; V gene: TRBV2; CDR3 protein: CASSTGVRYGYTF; CDR3 DNA: TGTGCCAGCAGTACAGGGGTGCGCTATGGCTACACCTTC
D gene: TRBD1; clone size: .; J gene: TRBJ1-5; CDR3 length: 13; V gene: TRBV30; CDR3 protein: CAWGRGPGQPQHF; CDR3 DNA: TGTGCCTGGGGCAGGGGGCCCGGACAGCCCCAGCATTTT
D gene: .; clone size: .; J gene: TRBJ1-1; CDR3 length: 13; V gene: TRBV11-2; CDR3 protein: CASSLERNTEAFF; CDR3 DNA: TGTGCCAGCAGCTTAGAGAGGAACACTGAAGCTTTCTTT
D gene: .; clone size: .; J gene: TRBJ2-7; CDR3 length: 14; V gene: TRBV27; CDR3 protein: CASKADRTTYEQYF; CDR3 DNA: TGTGCCAGCAAAGCAGACAGGACGACCTACGAGCAGTACTTC
D gene: TRBD1; clone size: few; J gene: TRBJ2-3; CDR3 length: 14; V gene: TRBV29-1; CDR3 protein: CSVGRQGFTDTQYF; CDR3 DNA: TGCAGCGTAGGCCGACAGGGTTTCACAGATACGCAGTATTTT
D gene: .; clone size: once; J gene: TRBJ1-4; CDR3 length: 14; V gene: TRBV27; CDR3 protein: CASRPRGQQEKLFF; CDR3 DNA: TGTGCCAGCAGACCCCGGGGACAACAAGAAAAACTGTTTTTT
D gene: TRBD1; clone size: once; J gene: TRBJ1-2; CDR3 length: 13; V gene: TRBV29-1; CDR3 protein: CSVLQGALNGYTF; CDR3 DNA: TGCAGCGTTCTCCAGGGGGCCCTTAATGGCTACACCTTC
D gene: .; clone size: .; J gene: TRBJ2-7; CDR3 length: 13; V gene: TRBV30; CDR3 protein: CAWGITGTYEQYF; CDR3 DNA: TGTGCCTGGGGAATTACAGGGACCTACGAGCAGTACTTC
D gene: .; clone size: .; J gene: TRBJ1-2; CDR3 length: 16; V gene: TRBV11-2; CDR3 protein: CASSSPAGQFDYGYTF; CDR3 DNA: TGTGCCAGCAGCTCCCCCGCTGGGCAGTTCGACTATGGCTACACCTTC
D gene: .; clone size: many; J gene: TRBJ1-2; CDR3 length: 15; V gene: TRBV5-1; CDR3 protein: CASSLGTAKSYGYTF; CDR3 DNA: TGCGCCAGCAGCTTGGGGACAGCGAAATCCTATGGCTACACCTTC
D gene: .; clone size: .; J gene: TRBJ1-1; CDR3 length: 15; V gene: TRBV7-9; CDR3 protein: CASSLGLTGNTEAFF; CDR3 DNA: TGTGCCAGCAGCTTAGGGTTGACAGGGAACACTGAAGCTTTCTTT
D gene: TRBD1; clone size: .; J gene: TRBJ1-2; CDR3 length: 12; V gene: TRBV12-5; CDR3 protein: CASGWTGDGYTF; CDR3 DNA: TGTGCTAGTGGCTGGACAGGGGATGGCTACACCTTC
D gene: TRBD2; clone size: .; J gene: TRBJ2-1; CDR3 length: 15; V gene: TRBV27; CDR3 protein: CASTSGTSAYNEQFF; CDR3 DNA: TGTGCCAGCACCTCCGGGACTAGTGCCTACAATGAGCAGTTCTTC
D gene: TRBD1; clone size: .; J gene: TRBJ1-2; CDR3 length: 16; V gene: TRBV18; CDR3 protein: CASSPRPGQGAYGYTF; CDR3 DNA: TGTGCCAGCTCACCTCGTCCGGGACAGGGAGCCTATGGCTACACCTTC
D gene: TRBD2; clone size: .; J gene: TRBJ2-2; CDR3 length: 13; V gene: TRBV29-1; CDR3 protein: CSVAAGVTGELFF; CDR3 DNA: TGCAGCGTTGCCGCGGGAGTCACCGGGGAGCTGTTTTTT
D gene: .; clone size: .; J gene: TRBJ2-3; CDR3 length: 15; V gene: TRBV18; CDR3 protein: CASSLIRGDTDTQYF; CDR3 DNA: TGTGCCAGCTCACTCATCAGGGGAGACACAGATACGCAGTATTTT
D gene: TRBD2; clone size: .; J gene: TRBJ2-4; CDR3 length: 16; V gene: TRBV30; CDR3 protein: CAWTEAGLRAKNIQYF; CDR3 DNA: TGTGCCTGGACCGAAGCGGGACTGAGAGCCAAAAACATTCAGTACTTC
D gene: TRBD1; clone size: .; J gene: TRBJ1-1; CDR3 length: 12; V gene: TRBV7-9; CDR3 protein: CASSSTGAEAFF; CDR3 DNA: TGTGCCAGCAGTTCGACAGGGGCGGAAGCTTTCTTT
D gene: .; clone size: many; J gene: TRBJ1-5; CDR3 length: 15; V gene: TRBV28; CDR3 protein: CASSLAGRSNQPQHF; CDR3 DNA: TGTGCCAGCAGTTTGGCGGGGAGGAGCAATCAGCCCCAGCATTTT
D gene: .; clone size: .; J gene: TRBJ2-1; CDR3 length: 15; V gene: TRBV15; CDR3 protein: CATLGKRQGLNEQFF; CDR3 DNA: TGTGCCACCTTAGGAAAGCGTCAGGGCCTCAATGAGCAGTTCTTC
D gene: .; clone size: .; J gene: TRBJ2-3; CDR3 length: 17; V gene: TRBV6-6; CDR3 protein: CASSPVPITGLTDTQYF; CDR3 DNA: TGTGCCAGCAGTCCTGTCCCCATTACAGGGTTGACAGATACGCAGTATTTT
D gene: TRBD2; clone size: .; J gene: TRBJ2-7; CDR3 length: 16; V gene: TRBV4-2; CDR3 protein: CASSQDMSSGSNEQYF; CDR3 DNA: TGTGCCAGCAGCCAAGATATGTCTAGCGGGAGTAACGAGCAGTACTTC
D gene: TRBD2; clone size: once; J gene: TRBJ2-7; CDR3 length: 17; V gene: TRBV11-2; CDR3 protein: CASSASSGGTSSYEQYF; CDR3 DNA: TGTGCCAGCAGCGCATCTTCCGGGGGGACTTCCTCCTACGAGCAGTACTTC
D gene: .; clone size: .; J gene: TRBJ1-3; CDR3 length: 14; V gene: TRBV6-5; CDR3 protein: CASSPGSAGNTIYF; CDR3 DNA: TGTGCCAGCAGCCCCGGGTCGGCTGGAAACACCATATATTTT
D gene: .; clone size: .; J gene: TRBJ1-4; CDR3 length: 16; V gene: TRBV5-1; CDR3 protein: CASSPRPGGGGEKLFF; CDR3 DNA: TGCGCCAGCAGCCCCCGCCCGGGGGGGGGCGGTGAAAAACTGTTTTTT
D gene: .; clone size: few; J gene: TRBJ1-5; CDR3 length: 13; V gene: TRBV28; CDR3 protein: CASSPSPGQPQHF; CDR3 DNA: TGTGCCAGCAGTCCCTCCCCGGGGCAGCCCCAGCATTTT
D gene: TRBD2; clone size: once; J gene: TRBJ2-7; CDR3 length: 14; V gene: TRBV6-2/TRBV6-3; CDR3 protein: CASSIAGGLYEQYF; CDR3 DNA: TGTGCCAGCAGCATAGCGGGGGGGCTCTACGAGCAGTACTTC
D gene: .; clone size: .; J gene: TRBJ2-1; CDR3 length: 16; V gene: TRBV18; CDR3 protein: CASSSRAGSSYNEQFF; CDR3 DNA: TGTGCCAGCTCATCCCGCGCGGGAAGCTCCTACAATGAGCAGTTCTTC
D gene: TRBD1; clone size: .; J gene: TRBJ2-7; CDR3 length: 14; V gene: TRBV7-9; CDR3 protein: CASSSGQGTREQYF; CDR3 DNA: TGTGCCAGCAGTTCGGGACAGGGGACACGGGAGCAGTACTTC
D gene: .; clone size: .; J gene: TRBJ1-3; CDR3 length: 13; V gene: TRBV29-1; CDR3 protein: CSVDRLSGNTIYF; CDR3 DNA: TGCAGCGTTGACAGGCTCTCTGGAAACACCATATATTTT
D gene: .; clone size: .; J gene: TRBJ2-3; CDR3 length: 15; V gene: TRBV5-4; CDR3 protein: CASSLGGLRTDTQYF; CDR3 DNA: TGTGCCAGCAGCTTGGGGGGGCTACGCACAGATACGCAGTATTTT
D gene: TRBD2; clone size: .; J gene: TRBJ2-1; CDR3 length: 14; V gene: TRBV7-9; CDR3 protein: CASSLAGTSEEQFF; CDR3 DNA: TGTGCCAGCAGCTTAGCGGGGACTAGCGAAGAGCAGTTCTTC
D gene: TRBD1; clone size: .; J gene: TRBJ2-1; CDR3 length: 14; V gene: TRBV11-3; CDR3 protein: CASSFLGTVNEQFF; CDR3 DNA: TGTGCCAGCAGCTTTTTGGGGACAGTTAATGAGCAGTTCTTC
D gene: TRBD1; clone size: .; J gene: TRBJ1-1; CDR3 length: 12; V gene: TRBV19; CDR3 protein: CASSTGVTEAFF; CDR3 DNA: TGTGCCAGTTCAACAGGGGTCACTGAAGCTTTCTTT
D gene: TRBD1; clone size: .; J gene: TRBJ1-1; CDR3 length: 17; V gene: TRBV10-3; CDR3 protein: CAISSRTGDALNTEAFF; CDR3 DNA: TGTGCCATCAGTTCACGGACAGGGGACGCTTTGAACACTGAAGCTTTCTTT
D gene: TRBD1; clone size: .; J gene: TRBJ1-3; CDR3 length: 16; V gene: TRBV7-6; CDR3 protein: CASSSPDRGAGNTIYF; CDR3 DNA: TGTGCCAGCAGCTCCCCTGACAGGGGAGCTGGAAACACCATATATTTT